This T cell receptor beta chain originates from a study of T cells in Graves' hyperthyroidism and ophthalmopathy. Amplification of TCR beta CDR3 regions was performed using RNA transcripts as template. HTBI primers drove first-round RT-PCR of the TCR CDR3. MiXCR, applied by TCRdb to the multiplex PCR reads, yields one record per CDR3 protein. The table has some 770,000 distinct CDR3 sequences, roughly 15% seen once. The authors deemed Graves' hyperthyroidism stable absent ophthalmopathy progression within 18 months. Patients showing uncontrolled infection, other autoimmune disease, pregnancy or lactation were ineligible. PBMCs were collected from a 10 ml volume of fresh peripheral blood. Germline CDR1 reads MNHNS; CDR2 reads SASEGT. CDR3 size: 13 residues. Germline trimming cut 6 bases from V and 7 bases from J; bases unmatched to any gene: 9.

The TCR was taken from a man between 18 and 29 years old with Graves' hyperthyroidism. The chain couples TRBV6-1 to TRBJ2-7; 7 bases fit TRBD1. The specimen sequenced was blood. The CDR3 DNA follows: TGTGCCAGCAGCCCATCGAGGGGGCTTGAGCAGTACTTC. Its translation: CASSPSRGLEQYF.